This is a list of T cell receptor beta chains from one sample in a study of OX40 agonist ivuxolimab in advanced cancers. Repertoires were generated with immunoSEQ multiplex PCR, while TCRdb's copy carries only in-frame clones and drops some. This sample yields 42,000 or so clones, of which approximately 90% are seen a single time; 35% to 40% belongs to the top ten. The sample consisted of CD4+ or CD8+ T cells sorted from blood, taken in a trial of the OX40 agonist ivuxolimab. These receptors all come from an adult with an advanced solid tumor such as melanoma, head and neck, liver or kidney cancer. CDR3s include the opening cysteine and the closing phenylalanine or tryptophan. Fields, in order: clone size, J gene, V gene, CDR3 protein. Some rows have no size entry. The others give once, few or many, or a class for an expanded clone.

-,TRBJ1-4,TRBV5-6,CASSLRLENEKLFF
-,TRBJ2-3,TRBV7-8,CASSLMGGSGDTQYF
once,TRBJ2-7,TRBV12-5,CASGLNYEQYF
-,TRBJ1-2,TRBV19,CASSLSLLRAGTAPDYGYTF
-,TRBJ2-1,TRBV18,CASSPPNSRGGNEQFF
-,TRBJ2-7,TRBV9,CASSVSSGSYEQYF
-,TRBJ1-6,TRBV30,CAWSGQGGSPLHF
few,TRBJ2-4,TRBV2,CATSQALQPNIQYF
-,TRBJ2-1,TRBV4-1,CASSQARGLHNEQFF
-,TRBJ2-7,TRBV6-1,CASSERRASYEQYF
-,TRBJ2-5,TRBV5-6,CASSLRQPSLSETQYF
-,TRBJ1-5,TRBV2,CASRDGDQPQHF
-,TRBJ2-3,TRBV2,CASSEGVEPTGHMLDTQYF
-,TRBJ1-1,TRBV7-2,CASRSRPGTGGTEAFF
-,TRBJ1-1,TRBV7-9,CASSLAGAFNTEAFF
-,TRBJ2-7,TRBV10-2,CASSSPGDYEQYF
-,TRBJ2-2,TRBV19,CASSLQGARELFF
-,TRBJ2-7,TRBV7-9,CASSSLGRAYEQYF
-,TRBJ1-4,TRBV9,CASSGWDSESEKLFF
once,TRBJ1-1,TRBV19,CASRRTHNIMNTEAFF
-,TRBJ1-5,TRBV18,CASPDRGGDFSNQPQHF
-,TRBJ1-4,TRBV27,CASSLFATNEKLFF
-,TRBJ2-7,TRBV6-6,CASRPTGGRSYEQYF
-,TRBJ1-4,TRBV11-2,CASSLTGGGEKLFF
-,TRBJ2-4,TRBV29-1,CSHLPKKWAVRLRNIQYF
-,TRBJ2-3,TRBV5-1,CASSSGGGSDTQYF
-,TRBJ2-7,TRBV9,CASSVGGRDSYEQYF
-,TRBJ1-2,TRBV30,CAWSVTENYGYTF
-,TRBJ2-7,TRBV30,CAWSRGLAGDEQYF
-,TRBJ2-1,TRBV2,CASSEGVTSGGAGNEQFF
-,TRBJ1-4,TRBV18,CASSLQNEKLFF
-,TRBJ1-5,TRBV6-1,CASGGDRNQPQHF
-,TRBJ2-1,TRBV11-3,CASSFGTSGSGEQFF
-,TRBJ2-5,TRBV19,CASGLGVGTGDLKETQYF
-,TRBJ2-5,TRBV4-2,CASSQKNGQETQYF
-,TRBJ1-3,TRBV6-6,CASTLGAMTNTIYF
-,TRBJ1-1,TRBV9,CASSVDLGSNTEAFF
-,TRBJ2-2,TRBV9,CASSRLAGTGELFF
-,TRBJ2-5,TRBV12-5,CASGQTGLAGNQETQYF
-,TRBJ2-1,TRBV5-1,CASSPGVASGYNEQFF
-,TRBJ1-2,TRBV10-3,CAIGGAYGYTF
-,TRBJ1-2,TRBV10-3,CAISESQTSLAGTDGYTF